This T cell receptor beta chain was identified in a study of blood T cell repertoires in COVID-19. TCRdb's table, derived via immunoSEQ multiplex PCR, lists solely in-frame clones and lacks some. The sample holds tens of thousands of clones; roughly 88% are singletons and the top ten take 4% to 5.5%. This CDR3 contains 13 residues. Germline CDR1 and CDR2: SGHTA and FQGNSA. V was trimmed by 5 bases and J by 4 bases, leaving 8 bases between them. The source of this sequence is a human donor in a cohort sampled during active COVID-19. J is TRBJ2-2 and V is TRBV7-2; D remains ambiguous. Source material: peripheral blood. CDR3 in amino acids: CASSTTPTGELFF. CDR3 bases: TGTGCCAGCAGCACAACCCCCACCGGGGAGCTGTTTTTT. Full variable domain (remainder filled in from reference TRBV7-2 and TRBJ2-2): GAGVSQSPSNKVTEKGKDVELRCDPISGHTALYWYRQSLGQGLEFLIYFQGNSAPDKSGLPSDRFSAERTGGSVSTLTIQRTQQEDSAVYLCASSTTPTGELFFGEGSRLTVL.